This TCR beta chain was captured in a study of T cell responses to AZD1222 COVID-19 vaccine. Measured with immunoSEQ multiplex PCR; TCRdb has only the in-frame clones, and not every one. In the table there are 100,000 or so clones, approximately 88% of which are singletons. Germline CDR1 and CDR2: LNHDA and SQIVND (reference sequence). Germline trimming cut 1 base from V and 6 bases from J; bases unmatched to any gene: 6. The length of the CDR3 is 15 residues. Study outcomes and limitations: Spike-specific TCR breadth and depth grew following two AZD1222 doses. Repertoire sampling was restricted to post-peak T cell response timepoints. Females made up more of the donors, who were largely white British, and clonal diversity may have come out too low.

This clone is a singleton in its sample. The target antigen is unknown. V usage is TRBV19 and J usage is TRBJ2-4; 7 positions match TRBD2. This TCR was sampled from an adult in good health. Specimen: peripheral blood, collected on day 0 of AZD1222 vaccination. CDR3 DNA: TGTGCCAGTAGTATAGGGCGGGAGTTCGGAAACATTCAGTACTTC. This encodes CASSIGREFGNIQYF. The full variable domain, its missing parts supplied by reference TRBV19 and TRBJ2-4, is DGGITQSPKYLFRKEGQNVTLSCEQNLNHDAMYWYRQDPGQGLRLIYYSQIVNDFQKGDIAEGYSVSREKKESFPLTVTSAQKNPTAFYLCASSIGREFGNIQYFGAGTRLSVL.